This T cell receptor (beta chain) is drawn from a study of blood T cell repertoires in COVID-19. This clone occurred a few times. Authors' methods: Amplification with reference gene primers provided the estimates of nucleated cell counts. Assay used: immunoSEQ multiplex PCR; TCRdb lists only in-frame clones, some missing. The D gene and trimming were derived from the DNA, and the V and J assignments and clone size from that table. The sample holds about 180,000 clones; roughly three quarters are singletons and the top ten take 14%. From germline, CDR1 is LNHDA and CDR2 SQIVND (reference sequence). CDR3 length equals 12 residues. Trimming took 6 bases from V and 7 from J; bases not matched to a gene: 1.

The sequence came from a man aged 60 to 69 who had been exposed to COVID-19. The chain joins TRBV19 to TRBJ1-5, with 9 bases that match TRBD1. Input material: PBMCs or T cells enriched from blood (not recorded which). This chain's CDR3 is CASRTGGQPQHF. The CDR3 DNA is TGTGCCAGTAGGACAGGGGGGCAGCCCCAGCATTTT. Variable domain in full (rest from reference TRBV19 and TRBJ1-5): DGGITQSPKYLFRKEGQNVTLSCEQNLNHDAMYWYRQDPGQGLRLIYYSQIVNDFQKGDIAEGYSVSREKKESFPLTVTSAQKNPTAFYLCASRTGGQPQHFGDGTRLSIL.